This TCR beta chain was sequenced in a study of cytomegalovirus exposure and HLA in healthy donors. Study details: Some 200 million T cells yielded more than 95 million unique TCR beta sequences, as an earlier analysis found.

Study-level points and caveats: Follow-up analysis found HLA locus-dependent TCR association rates, highest for DRB1 and lowest for HLA-C.

CMV serostatus was not recorded for this donor. About this clone: As yet, its antigen is unknown.

Trimming left V 6 bases short and J 3 bases short, with 14 bases between. The CDR3 length is 15 residues. CDR1 is MDHEN and CDR2 is SYDVKM in the germline V gene. The PCR used 60 Vbeta and 13 Jbeta primers. The method was immunoSEQ multiplex PCR; TCRdb's version includes in-frame clones alone and lacks a portion of them. Of around 150,000 clones in the sample, around 63% were seen once. The sample consisted of PBMCs. This sequence originates from a human donor in good health. This chain joins TRBV28 and TRBJ2-2; a possible D gene is TRBD2 (6 bases). CDR3 amino acids: CASRNSGGHTGELFF. CDR3 coding DNA: TGTGCCAGCAGAAATTCCGGGGGACACACCGGGGAGCTGTTTTTT.